This T cell receptor (beta chain) was recorded in a study of blood T cell repertoires in COVID-19. About the research overall: Some COVID-19 samples were acute and others convalescent; all came from the United States, Italy and Spain. T cells, B-cell-depleted T cells, or PBMCs provided the cDNA or gDNA that served as material.

This CDR3 region has 14 residues. Germline V gene data show CDR1 as KGHSH and CDR2 as LQKENI. V lost 1 base and J lost 3, with 6 bases in between. Per the study methods: Cell counts per sample came from amplifying reference gene primers. Here immunoSEQ multiplex PCR was the method, and the copy in TCRdb shows in-frame clones only, minus some. V, J and clone size derive from that table, while D and trimming were established from the DNA sequence. This table has about 260,000 clones, approximately 85% appearing once. The TCR sequence derives from a human donor in a cohort sampled during active COVID-19. Material for sequencing was peripheral blood. The chain employs TRBV18 and TRBJ1-4; D not resolved. The CDR3 sequence is CASSPQLANEKLFF. The CDR3 DNA sequence: TGTGCCAGCTCACCACAGCTTGCTAATGAAAAACTGTTTTTT. Together with reference TRBV18 and TRBJ1-4, the CDR3 gives the full variable domain: NAGVMQNPRHLVRRRGQEARLRCSPMKGHSHVYWYRQLPEEGLKFMVYLQKENIIDESGMPKERFSAEFPKEGPSILRIQQVVRGDSAAYFCASSPQLANEKLFFGSGTQLSVL.